This TCR beta chain was documented in a study of T-cell reconstitution after alpha-beta-depleted transplantation in children. Broader study findings: About two months after transplant, alpha-beta T cells reportedly came from several hundred expanded graft clones. Where some patients showed high TCRbeta diversity at day 60, it came from recipient T cells and thymic progenitors that had survived. Newly produced T cells mostly provided counts and TCRbeta diversity after one year, as hyperexpanded clones declined.

Unique molecular identifiers were incorporated during preparation of the TCRbeta library. TCRdb called the PCR reads again in MiXCR, with one record for every CDR3 protein. Of about 980,000 distinct CDR3 sequences listed, around 30% are singletons. This CDR3 region has 15 residues. Germline-derived CDR1 and CDR2 are MGHDK and SYGVNS. J lost 4 bases, V lost 0 bases, and 5 bases had no gene match. This clonotype has only a few counts. Antigen: not known. This clonotype was obtained from a boy younger than two who had a stem cell transplant for SCID, so the T cells may come from the graft donor. The rearrangement links TRBV25-1 to TRBJ2-5; 7 bases match TRBD1. The sequencing here drew on PBMCs, mostly from graft donor cells, taken 360 days after TCRalphabeta/CD19-depleted stem cell transplant. The CDR3: CASSEYGEGAETQYF. CDR3 bases: TGTGCCAGCAGTGAATATGGCGAGGGGGCAGAGACCCAGTACTTC.